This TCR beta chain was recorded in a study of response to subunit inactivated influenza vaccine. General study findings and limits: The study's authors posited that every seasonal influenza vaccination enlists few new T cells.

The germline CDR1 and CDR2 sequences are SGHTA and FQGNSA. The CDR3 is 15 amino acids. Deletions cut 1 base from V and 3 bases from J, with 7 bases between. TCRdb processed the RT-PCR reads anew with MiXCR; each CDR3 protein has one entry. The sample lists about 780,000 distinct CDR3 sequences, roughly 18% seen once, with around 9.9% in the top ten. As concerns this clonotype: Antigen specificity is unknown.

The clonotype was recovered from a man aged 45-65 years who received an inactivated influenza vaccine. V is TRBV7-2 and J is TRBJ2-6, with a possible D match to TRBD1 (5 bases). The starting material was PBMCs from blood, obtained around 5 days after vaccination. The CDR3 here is CASSLGGHGANVLTF. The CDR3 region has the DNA TGTGCCAGCAGCTTAGGTGGACATGGGGCCAACGTCCTGACTTTC.